One sample yielded the 29 T cell receptor beta chains listed below, sequenced in a study of blood T cell repertoires in COVID-19. TCRdb's table, derived via immunoSEQ multiplex PCR, lists solely in-frame clones and lacks some. The sample records 250,000 or so clones, roughly 90% being singletons. The sequencing sample was made of peripheral blood. The source is a woman aged 60-70 years with acute or convalescent COVID-19.

This chain connects TRBV19 to TRBJ2-5; 7 bases are a match to TRBD1. Trimming cost V 6 bases and J 1 base; bases outside gene matches: 2. This CDR3 region has 13 residues. Germline loops: CDR1 LNHDA, CDR2 SQIVND (reference sequence). This CDR3 reads CASSSGGQETQYF. The CDR3 DNA is TGTGCCAGTAGCTCAGGGGGCCAAGAGACCCAGTACTTC. Looking up the rest from reference TRBV19 and TRBJ2-5 gives the full variable domain: DGGITQSPKYLFRKEGQNVTLSCEQNLNHDAMYWYRQDPGQGLRLIYYSQIVNDFQKGDIAEGYSVSREKKESFPLTVTSAQKNPTAFYLCASSSGGQETQYFGPGTRLLVL.

This rearrangement joins TRBV6-5 to TRBJ1-1; 7 bases line up with TRBD1. This CDR3 spans 13 amino acids. The junction had 4 bases not matched to a gene; V was cut back by 5 bases and J by 4 bases. Germline V gene sequence: CDR1 MNHEY, CDR2 SVGAGI. CDR3 in amino acids: CASSHPGGTEAFF. DNA for the CDR3: TGTGCCAGCAGTCACCCAGGGGGCACTGAAGCTTTCTTT.

The V and J genes are TRBV5-5 and TRBJ2-1; 8 nucleotides match TRBD2. Germline assignment: CDR1 SGHKS and CDR2 YYEKEE (reference sequence). The V gene end was trimmed by 1 base and the J gene end by 10 bases; junction bases not matched to a gene: 1. The CDR3 length is 12 residues. The CDR3 bases are TGTGCCAGCAGCTTGCGGGAGGGCGAGCAGTTCTTC. It translates to CASSLREGEQFF. Filled out from reference TRBV5-5 and TRBJ2-1, the complete variable domain reads DAGVTQSPTHLIKTRGQQVTLRCSPISGHKSVSWYQQVLGQGPQFIFQYYEKEERGRGNFPDRFSARQFPNYSSELNVNALLLGDSALYLCASSLREGEQFFGPGTRLTVL.

Notes on this clone: The junction and the germline gene differ at one end; a read error may be behind it. The rearrangement joins TRBV6-6 to TRBJ1-1; 8 nucleotides line up with TRBD1. The CDR3 spans 13 residues. Germline V gene sequence: CDR1 MNHNY, CDR2 SVGAGI (reference sequence). CDR3 in amino acids: CASKTGAPPDAFF. The CDR3 DNA reads as TGTGCCAGCAAGACAGGGGCCCCACCTGATGCTTTCTTT.

This chain uses TRBV28 with TRBJ2-1; TRBD2 matches at 8 bases. V was clipped by 6 bases and J by 7 bases; unmatched bases: 5. The CDR3 has 13 residues. Per germline, CDR1 MDHEN and CDR2 SYDVKM. CDR3 loop: CASSSGTRNEQFF. For the CDR3, the DNA is TGTGCCAGCAGCTCCGGGACTAGAAATGAGCAGTTCTTC.

The chain has TRBV21-1 and TRBJ1-4; the table's D call TRBD1 went unverified against the DNA. TRBV21-1 is an annotated pseudogene. The length of the CDR3 is 16 residues. The CDR3 is CASSTRKQGADEKLFF. In nucleotides, the CDR3 is TGTGCCAGCAGCACTCGGAAACAGGGGGCGGATGAAAAACTGTTTTTT.

This clone was observed a handful of times. The chain uses TRBV27 and TRBJ2-7; TRBD1 matches at 10 bases. In germline, CDR1 is MNHEY, CDR2 SMNVEV (reference sequence). Losses at the gene ends were 6 bases for V and 3 bases for J; bases not matched to a gene: 5. The CDR3 is 14 amino acids. CDR3 coding DNA: TGTGCCAGCAGCCCGGACAGGGGGGTCTACGAGCAGTACTTC. This encodes CASSPDRGVYEQYF.

The V call is TRBV11-2, the J call TRBJ2-5; 8 bases agree with TRBD1. The germline gives CDR1 SGHAT, CDR2 FQNNGV. CDR3 length equals 16 residues. V dropped 0 bases and J dropped 4; count of bases not matched to a gene: 7. CDR3 region: CASSLDGVRGPETQYF. The CDR3 coding sequence is TGTGCCAGCAGCTTAGATGGGGTCAGGGGGCCAGAGACCCAGTACTTC.

The chain links TRBV9 to TRBJ1-4, with D uncertain. Between the trimmed V and J ends, which lost 0 bases and 7 bases, there was a span of 10 bases. The germline V gene encodes CDR1 SGDLS and CDR2 YYNGEE. This CDR3 has 14 residues. CDR3: CASSVGPLGEKLFF. The CDR3 DNA reads as TGTGCCAGCAGCGTAGGGCCCCTAGGTGAAAAACTGTTTTTT.

DNA for the CDR3: TGTGCCATCAGTGAAAGGACAGGGCTGAACACTGAAGCTTTCTTT. Its protein is CAISERTGLNTEAFF. The chain couples TRBV10-3 to TRBJ1-1, with 8 bases that match TRBD1. The CDR3 consists of 15 residues. Trimming removed 3 bases from V and 0 bases from J; junction bases left unmatched: 3. The germline V gene encodes CDR1 ENHRY and CDR2 SYGVKD.

The V and J genes are TRBV19 and TRBJ1-4, with 11 bases matching TRBD1. The V gene's germline CDR1 is LNHDA and CDR2 SQIVND (reference sequence). The CDR3 spans 14 residues. V gave up 4 bases and J gave up 7 bases; unmatched junction bases: 2. CDR3 protein: CASSRDRGSEKLFF. The CDR3 bases are TGTGCCAGTAGTAGGGACAGGGGGAGTGAAAAACTGTTTTTT. Based on the CDR3 plus reference TRBV19 and TRBJ1-4, the full variable domain is DGGITQSPKYLFRKEGQNVTLSCEQNLNHDAMYWYRQDPGQGLRLIYYSQIVNDFQKGDIAEGYSVSREKKESFPLTVTSAQKNPTAFYLCASSRDRGSEKLFFGSGTQLSVL.

This chain links TRBV15 with TRBJ2-2; 7 nucleotides line up with TRBD2. Per the germline V gene, CDR1 is LNHNV and CDR2 is YYDKDF (reference sequence). V was pared by 0 bases and J by 6 bases, with 1 base of the junction left unmatched. CDR3 size: 14 residues. CDR3 in DNA: TGTGCCACCAGCAGAGATCGGGGGGCCGGGGAGCTGTTTTTT. Translated, it gives CATSRDRGAGELFF.

The V and J genes are TRBV21-1 and TRBJ2-4; the table's D call of TRBD2 was not tested on the DNA. TRBV21-1 is given as a pseudogene. The CDR3 consists of 18 residues. The CDR3 reads CASSKERLAGGNRGIQYF. The CDR3 DNA reads TGTGCCAGCAGCAAGGAAAGACTAGCGGGGGGGAACCGGGGCATTCAGTACTTC.

The chain has TRBV19 and TRBJ1-5; 7 nucleotides match TRBD1. This CDR3 spans 18 amino acids. Trimming removed 0 bases from V and 5 bases from J; junction bases left unmatched: 13. Per germline, CDR1 LNHDA and CDR2 SQIVND (reference sequence). The CDR3 nucleotides are TGTGCCAGTAGTATAGATCGGGGACAGAGTGGGATGTATCAGCCCCAGCATTTT. It yields the protein CASSIDRGQSGMYQPQHF. The complete variable domain, with remaining parts taken from reference TRBV19 and TRBJ1-5, reads DGGITQSPKYLFRKEGQNVTLSCEQNLNHDAMYWYRQDPGQGLRLIYYSQIVNDFQKGDIAEGYSVSREKKESFPLTVTSAQKNPTAFYLCASSIDRGQSGMYQPQHFGDGTRLSIL.

This chain links TRBV14 with TRBJ1-1; D call uncertain. CDR3 size: 13 residues. Germline V lookup: CDR1 SGHDN, CDR2 FVKESK. Trimming pared 3 bases from V and 2 bases from J, leaving 7 bases between. In DNA form, the CDR3 reads TGTGCCAGCAGCCAGTCGGTTAACACTGAAGCTTTCTTT. Protein product: CASSQSVNTEAFF.

The rearrangement uses TRBV4-1 and TRBJ2-2; weak D call: TRBD2 (5 bases). V was shortened by 4 bases and J by 7 bases, with 16 bases between the two germline ends. The CDR3 has 15 residues. The V gene's germline CDR1 is MGHRA and CDR2 YSYEKL. The chain's CDR3 is CASSRILEPHGELFF. Written as DNA, the CDR3 is TGCGCCAGCAGCCGCATACTAGAGCCCCACGGGGAGCTGTTTTTT.

The V and J genes are TRBV10-1 and TRBJ2-1; 14 bases are shared with TRBD2. This CDR3 has 17 residues. With V trimmed by 2 bases and J by 3 bases, 3 bases remained unmatched. The germline CDR1 and CDR2 sequences are WNHNN and SYGVQD (reference sequence). In nucleotides, the CDR3 is TGCGCCAGCAGTGAGGGGACTAGCGGGAGAATCTACAATGAGCAGTTCTTC. Translating gives CASSEGTSGRIYNEQFF.

The chain is built from TRBV19 and TRBJ1-1; 9 nucleotides match TRBD1. This CDR3 has 13 amino acids. V was clipped by 10 bases and J by 2 bases; unmatched bases: 5. Germline V gene lookup returns CDR1 LNHDA and CDR2 SQIVND (reference sequence). The CDR3 is CATDRGINTEAFF. CDR3 coding DNA: TGTGCCACAGACAGGGGGATAAACACTGAAGCTTTCTTT.

V usage is TRBV27 and J usage is TRBJ2-1, with TRBD2 matching over 13 bases. CDR1 and CDR2 (germline): MNHEY, SMNVEV (reference sequence). CDR3 size: 15 residues. J gave up 5 bases and V 5 bases, and 3 bases lay outside the gene matches. In nucleotides, the CDR3 is TGTGCCAGCAGTCGACTAGCGGGAGGTAACAATGAGCAGTTCTTC. Residues: CASSRLAGGNNEQFF.

This chain uses TRBV18 with TRBJ1-2, with D perhaps TRBD1 (6 bases). Trimming cost V 0 bases and J 5 bases, with 16 bases left between them. The CDR3 is 16 residues long. CDR1 is KGHSH, CDR2 LQKENI, per germline. The CDR3 bases are TGTGCCAGCTCACCACCGGCTCAGGGGCGGATATATGGCTACACCTTC. Translating gives CASSPPAQGRIYGYTF.

The CDR3 loop reads CASSFGAGGAKTQYF. In nucleotides, the CDR3 is TGTGCCAGCAGTTTTGGGGCCGGCGGCGCGAAGACCCAGTACTTC. V is TRBV6-2 or TRBV6-3 and J is TRBJ2-5; TRBD1 might be the D (5 bases). The CDR3 contains 15 residues. Germline V gene sequence: CDR1 MNHEY, CDR2 SVGEGT. The ends were cut back, 4 bases at V and 6 bases at J, with 18 bases in the middle.

The chain uses TRBV6-5 and TRBJ2-7, with a weak D call TRBD2 (5 bases). The ends were cut back, 5 bases at V and 2 bases at J, with 10 bases in the middle. This CDR3 comprises 13 residues. Germline assignment: CDR1 MNHEY and CDR2 SVGAGI. The DNA for the CDR3 is TGTGCCAGCAGTCTTCGGGAACCCTACGAGCAGTACTTC. Protein: CASSLREPYEQYF.

This chain links TRBV7-2 with TRBJ1-6, with a weak D call TRBD1 (5 bases). V gave up 1 base and J gave up 6 bases, with 10 bases separating them. CDR1 is SGHTA, CDR2 FQGNSA, per germline. The CDR3 is made up of 15 amino acids. CDR3 DNA: TGTGCCAGCAGCTTAGTTGCCCAGGGTAATTCACCCCTCCACTTT. Translation: CASSLVAQGNSPLHF.

This rearrangement joins TRBV15 to TRBJ2-7; 12 bases agree with TRBD1. Germline values: CDR1 LNHNV, CDR2 YYDKDF (reference sequence). This CDR3 comprises 16 residues. V trimming: 1 base; J trimming: 4 bases; junction bases outside the gene matches: 5. The CDR3 here is CATSRGGTGGRYEQYF. The CDR3 coding sequence is TGTGCCACCAGCAGAGGGGGGACAGGGGGCAGGTACGAGCAGTACTTC.

The chain joins TRBV9 to TRBJ2-7, with D possibly matching TRBD2 (6 bases). The CDR3 length is 15 residues. V lost 4 bases and J lost 0, with 14 bases in between. In germline, CDR1 is SGDLS, CDR2 YYNGEE. The CDR3 DNA is TGTGCCAGCAGCCCAGAGCGGGTTTCCTCCTACGAGCAGTACTTC. This codes for CASSPERVSSYEQYF.

The gene calls are TRBV25-1 and TRBJ1-4; D unresolved. Germline values: CDR1 MGHDK, CDR2 SYGVNS. Trimming removed 5 bases from V and 0 bases from J, with 16 bases in between. This CDR3 region has 17 residues. The CDR3 DNA follows: TGTGCCAGCAGTTCCGGGGTAGGGATTGCAACTAATGAAAAACTGTTTTTT. This gives the protein CASSSGVGIATNEKLFF.

V gene TRBV19 combines with J gene TRBJ1-4; weak D call: TRBD1 (6 bases). The CDR3 is made up of 17 amino acids. Per germline, CDR1 LNHDA and CDR2 SQIVND (reference sequence). V was trimmed by 3 bases and J by 3 bases, leaving 17 bases between them. The DNA for the CDR3 is TGTGCCAGTAGTATTAGTACAGGGCTGAGGTCTAATGAAAAACTGTTTTTT. This codes for CASSISTGLRSNEKLFF.

V usage is TRBV7-9 and J usage is TRBJ1-3, with D unclear. V lost 0 bases and J lost 8, with 14 bases in between. CDR3 length equals 15 residues. Looked up from germline, CDR1 is SEHNR and CDR2 is FQNEAQ (reference sequence). For the CDR3, the DNA is TGTGCCAGCAGCTTAGCCCAACTCCGGGTGCACACCATATATTTT. It yields the protein CASSLAQLRVHTIYF.

The J gene is TRBJ2-3, the V gene TRBV7-8; 11 bases map to TRBD2. V lost 1 base, J lost 0 bases, and 3 bases stayed unmatched. CDR1 and CDR2 (germline): SGHVS, FQNEAQ. The CDR3 contains 17 residues. CDR3 DNA: TGTGCCAGCAGCTTAGGGACTAGCGGGCCTAGCACAGATACGCAGTATTTT. It encodes CASSLGTSGPSTDTQYF.